A selection of T cell receptor beta chains follows, all from one sample in a study of shared clonotypes between healthy human individuals. Assay used: immunoSEQ multiplex PCR; TCRdb lists only in-frame clones, some missing. This table holds about 470,000 clones, about four fifths found once. Sequencing was performed on PBMCs. Receptors were obtained from a middle-aged woman in good health. Some clones in this sample may be carry-over from other donors' samples. The CDR3 runs from the conserved cysteine through the conserved F or W. D genes are given only for firm matches. A clone size is listed for some rows: how often the clone was seen (once, few, many), or a class if it is expanded.

j_gene: TRBJ2-3
len: 15
d_gene: .
v_gene: TRBV10-3
abundance: .
CDR3nt: TGTGCCATCAGTGATCCAGCGACGAGGGCAGATACGCAGTATTTT
CDR3aa: CAISDPATRADTQYF

j_gene: TRBJ2-7
len: 14
d_gene: .
v_gene: TRBV5-1
abundance: .
CDR3nt: TGCGCCAGCAGCCCCGGGTGGGGGGATGAGGAGCAGTACTTC
CDR3aa: CASSPGWGDEEQYF

j_gene: TRBJ1-1
len: 14
d_gene: .
v_gene: TRBV2
abundance: .
CDR3nt: TGTGCCAGCAGTGGGGGAGGGCCGGACACTGAAGCTTTCTTT
CDR3aa: CASSGGGPDTEAFF

j_gene: TRBJ2-1
len: 17
d_gene: .
v_gene: TRBV4-2
abundance: .
CDR3nt: TGTGCCAGCAGCCATCCCGCGAGGGGTTGGGTGGACAATGAGCAGTTCTTC
CDR3aa: CASSHPARGWVDNEQFF

j_gene: TRBJ2-7
len: 16
d_gene: TRBD2
v_gene: TRBV5-4
abundance: few
CDR3nt: TGTGCCAGCAGCGGGGACGGCGGGAGGGCCTTTGGCGAGCAGTACTTC
CDR3aa: CASSGDGGRAFGEQYF

j_gene: TRBJ2-7
len: 15
d_gene: TRBD1
v_gene: TRBV7-3
abundance: .
CDR3nt: TGTGCCAGCAGCCCCGGGCAGGGGGCCGACTACGAGCAGTACTTC
CDR3aa: CASSPGQGADYEQYF

j_gene: TRBJ2-7
len: 14
d_gene: .
v_gene: TRBV7-9
abundance: .
CDR3nt: TGTGCCAGCAGCCCGAGGGGGGCCCCCTACGAGCAGTACTTC
CDR3aa: CASSPRGAPYEQYF

j_gene: TRBJ1-1
len: 17
d_gene: .
v_gene: TRBV7-3
abundance: .
CDR3nt: TGTGCCAGCAGCTTAACCCGAACGGCGCGGGCAGGGGCTGAAGCTTTCTTT
CDR3aa: CASSLTRTARAGAEAFF

j_gene: TRBJ1-4
len: 14
d_gene: .
v_gene: TRBV28
abundance: once
CDR3nt: TGTGCCAGCAGGATAACAGGGTCTAATGAAAAACTGTTTTTT
CDR3aa: CASRITGSNEKLFF

j_gene: TRBJ2-7
len: 13
d_gene: .
v_gene: TRBV14
abundance: .
CDR3nt: TGTGCCAGCAGCCAGGGGCTGAGCTACGAGCAGTACTTC
CDR3aa: CASSQGLSYEQYF

j_gene: TRBJ2-1
len: 15
d_gene: TRBD2
v_gene: TRBV10-3
abundance: .
CDR3nt: TGTGCCATCAGTGAGTTAGTAGCGGGGGACAATGAGCAGTTCTTC
CDR3aa: CAISELVAGDNEQFF

j_gene: TRBJ2-7
len: 14
d_gene: TRBD1
v_gene: TRBV15
abundance: many
CDR3nt: TGTGCCACCAGCGAGGACAGGGGATTGGGAGAGCAGTACTTC
CDR3aa: CATSEDRGLGEQYF

j_gene: TRBJ2-3
len: 16
d_gene: .
v_gene: TRBV7-9
abundance: .
CDR3nt: TGTGCCAGCAGCTTAGCTGGAGGGGGCGCCCCAGATACGCAGTATTTT
CDR3aa: CASSLAGGGAPDTQYF

j_gene: TRBJ2-1
len: 16
d_gene: TRBD2
v_gene: TRBV19
abundance: .
CDR3nt: TGTGCCAGTAGTAAGGGGCTAGCGGGACTGTACAATGAGCAGTTCTTC
CDR3aa: CASSKGLAGLYNEQFF

j_gene: TRBJ2-1
len: 12
d_gene: .
v_gene: TRBV27
abundance: .
CDR3nt: TGTGCCAGCAGTTTAAATTACGATGAGCAGTTCTTC
CDR3aa: CASSLNYDEQFF

j_gene: TRBJ1-5
len: 15
d_gene: TRBD1
v_gene: TRBV2
abundance: .
CDR3nt: TGTGCCAGCAGCCTACAGGGGTTAGGCAGTCAGCCCCAGCATTTT
CDR3aa: CASSLQGLGSQPQHF

j_gene: TRBJ1-3
len: 14
d_gene: .
v_gene: TRBV6-1
abundance: .
CDR3nt: TGTGCCAGCAGTGAAACGGGACACCTAAACACCATATATTTT
CDR3aa: CASSETGHLNTIYF

j_gene: TRBJ1-5
len: 12
d_gene: .
v_gene: TRBV28
abundance: once
CDR3nt: TGTGCCAGCGACAGGCGAGATCAGCCCCAGCATTTT
CDR3aa: CASDRRDQPQHF

j_gene: TRBJ2-2
len: 15
d_gene: .
v_gene: TRBV18
abundance: .
CDR3nt: TGTGCCAGCTCACCACTCTCTGGTTTCACCGGGGAGCTGTTTTTT
CDR3aa: CASSPLSGFTGELFF

j_gene: TRBJ2-1
len: 16
d_gene: .
v_gene: TRBV9
abundance: .
CDR3nt: TGTGCCAGCAGCTCCCATGCGGACAGCTCCTACAATGAGCAGTTCTTC
CDR3aa: CASSSHADSSYNEQFF

j_gene: TRBJ1-1
len: 15
d_gene: .
v_gene: TRBV27
abundance: .
CDR3nt: TGTGCCAGCAGTTCTCCAGGGGAAATAGGTACTGAAGCTTTCTTT
CDR3aa: CASSSPGEIGTEAFF

j_gene: TRBJ2-3
len: 17
d_gene: TRBD2
v_gene: TRBV2
abundance: .
CDR3nt: TGTGCCAGCAGTGACCCGGAGCGGGACCTAACCACAGATACGCAGTATTTT
CDR3aa: CASSDPERDLTTDTQYF

j_gene: TRBJ2-1
len: 16
d_gene: TRBD2
v_gene: TRBV2
abundance: .
CDR3nt: TGTGCCAGCAGTGACCCACTAGCGGGAGTCGTCAATGAGCAGTTCTTC
CDR3aa: CASSDPLAGVVNEQFF

j_gene: TRBJ1-6
len: 12
d_gene: TRBD1
v_gene: TRBV28
abundance: .
CDR3nt: TGTGCCAGCGGGACAGGGGATTCACCCCTCCACTTT
CDR3aa: CASGTGDSPLHF

j_gene: TRBJ1-1
len: 16
d_gene: TRBD1
v_gene: TRBV19
abundance: once
CDR3nt: TGTGCCAGTAGTATAATGGGCAGGGGGCGCGGGACTGAAGCTTTCTTT
CDR3aa: CASSIMGRGRGTEAFF

j_gene: TRBJ1-1
len: 15
d_gene: .
v_gene: TRBV15
abundance: .
CDR3nt: TGTGCCACCAGCAGACCCGGCCTCAGCGACACTGAAGCTTTCTTT
CDR3aa: CATSRPGLSDTEAFF

j_gene: TRBJ1-1
len: 12
d_gene: .
v_gene: TRBV6-7
abundance: few
CDR3nt: TGTGCCAGCAGTATTCGTGGCACTGAAGCTTTCTTT
CDR3aa: CASSIRGTEAFF

j_gene: TRBJ2-7
len: 16
d_gene: TRBD2
v_gene: TRBV4-3
abundance: .
CDR3nt: TGCGCCAGCAGCCAAAGGACTAGCGGGAGGATCCACGAGCAGTACTTC
CDR3aa: CASSQRTSGRIHEQYF

j_gene: TRBJ2-7
len: 14
d_gene: TRBD2
v_gene: TRBV5-5
abundance: .
CDR3nt: TGTGCCAGCAGCTACCCGGGGGGGAAAATCAAGCAGTACTTC
CDR3aa: CASSYPGGKIKQYF

j_gene: TRBJ1-1
len: 14
d_gene: .
v_gene: TRBV5-4
abundance: .
CDR3nt: TGTGCCAGCAGCCGCGACCGGGTCTCCTCTGAAGCTTTCTTT
CDR3aa: CASSRDRVSSEAFF

j_gene: TRBJ1-4
len: 15
d_gene: TRBD1
v_gene: TRBV7-3
abundance: .
CDR3nt: TGTGCCAGCAGCAGATCCGGGACAGGGGGTGAAAAACTGTTTTTT
CDR3aa: CASSRSGTGGEKLFF

j_gene: TRBJ2-7
len: 17
d_gene: TRBD2
v_gene: TRBV7-8
abundance: .
CDR3nt: TGTGCCAGCAGCCCCCGCTTTACTAGCGGGAGGGCCGGTGAGCAGTACTTC
CDR3aa: CASSPRFTSGRAGEQYF

j_gene: TRBJ1-1
len: 17
d_gene: .
v_gene: TRBV4-1
abundance: .
CDR3nt: TGCGCCAGCAGCCAAACCTCAGGCAGGTTCATGAACACTGAAGCTTTCTTT
CDR3aa: CASSQTSGRFMNTEAFF

j_gene: TRBJ1-4
len: 13
d_gene: TRBD1
v_gene: TRBV29-1
abundance: .
CDR3nt: TGCAGCGTGGGGACAGGGACCGGGGAAAAACTGTTTTTT
CDR3aa: CSVGTGTGEKLFF

j_gene: TRBJ2-3
len: 18
d_gene: TRBD2
v_gene: TRBV4-2
abundance: .
CDR3nt: TGTGCCAGCAGCCAAGAGGGTAGCGGGAGGGCCAGGACAGATACGCAGTATTTT
CDR3aa: CASSQEGSGRARTDTQYF

j_gene: TRBJ2-3
len: 16
d_gene: .
v_gene: TRBV7-9
abundance: .
CDR3nt: TGTGCCAGCAGCCCGACCGGGACCCTTAGCACAGATACGCAGTATTTT
CDR3aa: CASSPTGTLSTDTQYF

j_gene: TRBJ2-7
len: 20
d_gene: .
v_gene: TRBV5-1
abundance: .
CDR3nt: TGCGCCAGCAGCTTGGCCTACGGCCAGGGCAACCCCTCAACCCGCTACGAGCAGTACTTC
CDR3aa: CASSLAYGQGNPSTRYEQYF

j_gene: TRBJ2-1
len: 13
d_gene: TRBD2
v_gene: TRBV28
abundance: .
CDR3nt: TGTGCCAGCACGGGAGGCAGTAGTGATGAGCAGTTCTTC
CDR3aa: CASTGGSSDEQFF

j_gene: TRBJ1-2
len: 16
d_gene: .
v_gene: TRBV12-5
abundance: .
CDR3nt: TGTGCTAGTGGAGTAGGGGGGGGCACAGTATTCTATGGCTACACCTTC
CDR3aa: CASGVGGGTVFYGYTF

j_gene: TRBJ2-7
len: 15
d_gene: TRBD2
v_gene: TRBV2
abundance: .
CDR3nt: TGTGCCAGCAGTAAGGGACTAGCGGGAGTATACGAGCAGTACTTC
CDR3aa: CASSKGLAGVYEQYF

j_gene: TRBJ1-4
len: 15
d_gene: TRBD1
v_gene: TRBV28
abundance: .
CDR3nt: TGTGCCAGCAGCCCTACCGACAGGGATCGTGAAAAACTGTTTTTT
CDR3aa: CASSPTDRDREKLFF

j_gene: TRBJ2-1
len: 12
d_gene: TRBD2
v_gene: TRBV9
abundance: .
CDR3nt: TGTGCCAGCAGCCAAACGGGAGGTGAGCAGTTCTTC
CDR3aa: CASSQTGGEQFF

j_gene: TRBJ2-1
len: 15
d_gene: TRBD1
v_gene: TRBV7-8
abundance: .
CDR3nt: TGTGCCAGCAGCGACGAGGGGACAGGGGTTAATGAGCAGTTCTTC
CDR3aa: CASSDEGTGVNEQFF

j_gene: TRBJ2-2
len: 16
d_gene: TRBD1
v_gene: TRBV13
abundance: .
CDR3nt: TGTGCCAGCAGCTCCCGGGACAGGGTGGCCACCGGGGAGCTGTTTTTT
CDR3aa: CASSSRDRVATGELFF

j_gene: TRBJ2-3
len: 12
d_gene: .
v_gene: TRBV30
abundance: .
CDR3nt: TGTGCCTCAGAGGGAGGACCAGATACGCAGTATTTT
CDR3aa: CASEGGPDTQYF